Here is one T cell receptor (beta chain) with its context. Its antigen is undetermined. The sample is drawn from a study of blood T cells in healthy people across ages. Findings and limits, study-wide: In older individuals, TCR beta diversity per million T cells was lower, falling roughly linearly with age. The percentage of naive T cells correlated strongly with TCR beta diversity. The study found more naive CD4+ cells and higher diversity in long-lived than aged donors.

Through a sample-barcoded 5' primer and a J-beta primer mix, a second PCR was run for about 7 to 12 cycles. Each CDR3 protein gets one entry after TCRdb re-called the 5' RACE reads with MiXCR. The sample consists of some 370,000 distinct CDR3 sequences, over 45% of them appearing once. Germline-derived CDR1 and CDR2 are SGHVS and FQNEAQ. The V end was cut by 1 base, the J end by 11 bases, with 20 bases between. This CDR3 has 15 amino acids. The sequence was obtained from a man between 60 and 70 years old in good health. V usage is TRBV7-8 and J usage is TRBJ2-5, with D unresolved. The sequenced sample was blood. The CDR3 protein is CASSLGPAPSDEQYF. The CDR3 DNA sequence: TGTGCCAGCAGCTTAGGCCCTGCCCCCAGCGATGAGCAGTACTTC.